This T cell receptor (beta chain) was captured in a study of blood T cell repertoires in COVID-19. Study-wide context: COVID-19 samples from acute and convalescent phases originated in the United States, Italy and Spain. Nucleic acid was either cDNA or gDNA, and it came from T cells, B-cell-depleted T cells, or PBMCs.

This CDR3 comprises 14 residues. Trimming took off 2 bases at V and 0 bases at J, with 6 bases between the two ends. Germline loops: CDR1 SGDLS, CDR2 YYNGEE. Per the authors' pipeline: Counts of nucleated cells, estimated from reference gene primer amplification, were obtained. TCRdb keeps only in-frame clones here, not all; method: immunoSEQ multiplex PCR. From that table come the V and J calls and clone size; the DNA was used to work out D and trimming. This table holds about 120,000 clones, approximately 90% found once. The specimen was peripheral blood. The sequence was collected from a man aged 40-49 years with acute or convalescent COVID-19. V gene TRBV9 combines with J gene TRBJ2-1, with D possibly being TRBD1 (5 bases). CDR3 loop: CASSVTDSYNEQFF. The CDR3 coding sequence is TGTGCCAGCAGCGTGACAGACTCCTACAATGAGCAGTTCTTC.